This TCR beta chain was recorded in a study of beta chain features in type 1 diabetes. Study-level points and caveats: Healthy donors had naive, central memory and Treg TCRB repertoires that appeared less similar than those seen among patients. Small HLA sub-analyses could not settle whether HLA shapes TCRB rearrangement. Possible PCR preference for shorter templates applied equally to patients and controls.

As every portion of the isolated RNA was reverse transcribed, the sequencing read expressed TCRB transcripts. Data came from immunoSEQ multiplex PCR; TCRdb stores just in-frame clones and leaves some out. The sample has 500,000 to 700,000 clones; 15% to 17% are singletons. With respect to this clone: Its antigen is unknown.

CDR1 is MDHEN and CDR2 is SYDVKM in the germline V gene. The CDR3 sequence is 11 residues long. V gave up 7 bases and J gave up 7 bases, with 8 bases separating them. The V and J genes are TRBV28 and TRBJ2-1; a possible D gene is TRBD2 (5 bases). The sequenced sample was naive CD4+ T cells from blood. This receptor was identified in a man younger than 35 in good health. Here the CDR3 DNA reads TGTGCCAGCACGTCGGGAAATGAGCAGTTCTTC. Protein product: CASTSGNEQFF.